The present TCR beta chain was sequenced within a study of blood T cell repertoires in COVID-19. Study overall: Some COVID-19 samples were acute and others convalescent; all came from the United States, Italy and Spain. PBMCs, B-cell-depleted T cells, or T cells provided the cDNA or gDNA that made up the material.

How the authors handled the data: Nucleated cell number was recorded as an estimate derived from reference gene primer amplification. Produced via immunoSEQ multiplex PCR; TCRdb's table is partial and in-frame only. V, J and clone size were drawn from that table, and D and trimming were deduced from the DNA. The table includes hundreds of thousands of clones, 85% to 90% detected once. This CDR3 is 15 amino acids long. Germline loops: CDR1 MNHEY, CDR2 SMNVEV (reference sequence). J gave up 9 bases and V 6 bases, and 11 bases lay outside the gene matches. Those enrolled in Seattle joined during active infection and were followed longitudinally afterward.

The sample consisted of peripheral blood. The clonotype was recovered from a woman in her thirties or forties with COVID-19, enrolled during active disease. The rearrangement uses TRBV27 and TRBJ2-1, with 10 bases fitting TRBD2. CDR3 sequence (DNA): TGTGCCAGCAGCCCTCCGGCTAGCGGGAGAGGTGAGCAGTTCTTC. Translated, it gives CASSPPASGRGEQFF.